The 7 T cell receptor beta chains reported below all come from one sample, sequenced in a study of Ad26.COV2.S vaccination and SARS-CoV-2 variants. TCRdb keeps only in-frame clones here, not all; method: immunoSEQ multiplex PCR. This repertoire shows some 330,000 clones, roughly 88% found once; its top ten account for around 5.5%. Treatment specified: about 20 received Ad26.COV2.S at low or high dose, single or two shots; roughly 5 received placebo; per-sample allocation not given. On day 63 after the first injection, vaccine and placebo recipients gave samples. The sequenced sample was peripheral blood, obtained in a trial of Ad26.COV2.S vaccine versus placebo. The receptors here all came from a person aged 18-65 years who received the Ad26.COV2.S COVID-19 vaccine or a placebo.

This clone showed up many times. J is TRBJ2-7 and V is TRBV7-8, with D uncertain. The CDR3 covers 13 residues. Trimming left V 3 bases short and J 1 base short, with 7 bases between. CDR1 SGHVS and CDR2 FQNEAQ come from the germline V gene. The CDR3 nucleotides are TGTGCCAGCAGCTTTGGGCAATCCTACGAGCAGTACGTC. It yields the protein CASSFGQSYEQYV.

The sample holds one count of this clone. This sequence joins TRBV4-1 and TRBJ1-1, with D perhaps matching TRBD1 (5 bases). The V end lost 3 bases, the J end lost 3 bases, and 14 bases lay between the germline ends. This CDR3 is built from 15 residues. Per germline, CDR1 MGHRA and CDR2 YSYEKL. The CDR3 nucleotides read TGCGCCAGCAGCCATCCACAGGCGGGGTACACTGAAGCTTTCTTT. Its protein product is CASSHPQAGYTEAFF.

This clone was seen only once. The chain recombines TRBV7-9 with TRBJ2-7, with 10 bases that match TRBD1. Trimming cost V 5 bases and J 4 bases; bases outside gene matches: 11. Germline loops: CDR1 SEHNR, CDR2 FQNEAQ (reference sequence). The CDR3 extends over 16 amino acids. The CDR3 is CASSPRRDRGPYEQYV. CDR3 DNA: TGTGCCAGCAGCCCCCGTAGGGACAGGGGTCCTTACGAGCAGTACGTC.

This sequence joins TRBV9 and TRBJ1-1; a possible D gene is TRBD1 (6 bases). Trimming stripped 4 bases from V and 8 bases from J, with 15 bases between. Germline-derived CDR1 and CDR2 are SGDLS and YYNGEE. The CDR3 has 13 amino acids. CDR3 DNA: TGTGCCAGCAGCCCCAGTGGGGGCCGGGAAGCTTTCTTT. Its translation: CASSPSGGREAFF.

The rearrangement uses TRBV13 and TRBJ2-1; D might be TRBD1 (6 bases). The length of the CDR3 is 14 residues. With 5 bases removed from V and 8 bases from J, the gap between germline ends came to 16 bases. CDR1 and CDR2 from the germline V gene are PRHDT and FYEKMQ (reference sequence). CDR3 residues: CASSHLQGADEQFF. The CDR3 DNA is TGTGCCAGCAGCCATCTACAGGGTGCGGATGAGCAGTTCTTC.

J is TRBJ2-1 and V is TRBV5-1; 13 bases fit TRBD2. Germline V lookup: CDR1 SGHRS, CDR2 YFSETQ. Unmatched junction bases numbered 7, after V lost 4 bases and J lost 6 bases. The CDR3 is 16 amino acids. The CDR3 is CASSGTSGGAVNEQFF. As DNA, the CDR3 is TGCGCCAGCAGCGGAACTAGCGGGGGGGCAGTCAATGAGCAGTTCTTC. Together with reference TRBV5-1 and TRBJ2-1, the CDR3 gives the full variable domain: KAGVTQTPRYLIKTRGQQVTLSCSPISGHRSVSWYQQTPGQGLQFLFEYFSETQRNKGNFPGRFSGRQFSNSRSEMNVSTLELGDSALYLCASSGTSGGAVNEQFFGPGTRLTVL.

The chain recombines TRBV6-4 with TRBJ2-7; D is possibly TRBD1 or TRBD2 (6 bases each). The CDR3 has 16 amino acids. Trimming took 3 bases from V and 0 from J, leaving 15 bases between them. Germline assignment: CDR1 MRHNA and CDR2 SNTAGT. CDR3 sequence reads: CASSETGGRGSYEQYF. Written as DNA, the CDR3 is TGTGCCAGCAGTGAAACCGGGGGCCGGGGCTCCTACGAGCAGTACTTC.